Below are 25 T cell receptor beta chains sequenced from a single sample in a study of monozygotic twins with inflammatory bowel disease. From its re-call of the 5' RACE reads, TCRdb lists each CDR3 protein once, without DNA. The sample table includes about 440,000 distinct CDR3 sequences. Sequenced input: blood. The source is a human donor with ulcerative colitis or Crohn's disease, or a healthy co-twin of an affected twin (not recorded which).

The V call is TRBV9, the J call TRBJ2-3. The CDR3 has 16 residues. CDR1 is SGDLS and CDR2 is YYNGEE in the germline V gene. CDR3 loop: CASSVGFLLSTDTQYF.

The rearrangement joins TRBV30 to TRBJ1-2; TCRdb names TRBD1, which stays unverified in the absence of DNA. Germline CDR1 and CDR2: GTSNPN and SVGIG (reference sequence). CDR3 length: 14 amino acids. CDR3: CAWSTRTANYGYTF. Together with reference TRBV30 and TRBJ1-2, the CDR3 gives the full variable domain: SQTIHQWPATLVQPVGSPLSLECTVEGTSNPNLYWYRQAAGRGLQLLFYSVGIGQISSEVPQNLSASRPQDRQFILSSKKLLLSDSGFYLCAWSTRTANYGYTFGSGTRLTVV.

This sequence joins TRBV5-1 and TRBJ2-1; there is no DNA to check the TCRdb D call of TRBD1. The V gene's germline CDR1 is SGHRS and CDR2 YFSETQ. The CDR3 has 17 amino acids. The CDR3 reads CASSPRADSTSYNEQFF.

The V call is TRBV6-1, the J call TRBJ1-5. Germline V CDR1 and CDR2: MNHNS, SASEGT. The CDR3 sequence is 12 residues long. CDR3: CASSEYTQPQHF.

The chain carries TRBV13 and TRBJ1-1. Germline values: CDR1 PRHDT, CDR2 FYEKMQ (reference sequence). This CDR3 has 14 residues. CDR3 loop: CASSSSRVSTEAFF.

The chain couples TRBV6-5 to TRBJ1-1. Per germline, CDR1 MNHEY and CDR2 SVGAGI. CDR3 size: 15 residues. The CDR3 sequence is CASSLRMRSGTEAFF.

The chain links TRBV5-1 to TRBJ2-6; the TRBD1 assignment by TCRdb is unverifiable without DNA. The CDR3 extends over 15 amino acids. Per germline, CDR1 SGHRS and CDR2 YFSETQ. This CDR3 is CASSSFPPGANVLTF.

The CDR3 sequence: CSVVRPMNTEAFF. The chain links TRBV29-1 to TRBJ1-1; TCRdb designates TRBD1, a call that cannot be tested without DNA. The CDR3 runs 13 residues. Germline V gene data show CDR1 as SQVTM and CDR2 as ANQGSEA.

V is TRBV5-1 and J is TRBJ1-5; TCRdb returns TRBD1, unconfirmable since there is no DNA. CDR3 length: 15 amino acids. Germline V gene data show CDR1 as SGHRS and CDR2 as YFSETQ. The CDR3 protein is CASSLAPGAGQPQHF.

CDR3 region: CASSRAGVQETQYF. V gene TRBV5-5 combines with J gene TRBJ2-5; TCRdb reports TRBD2, a call that lacks DNA to check it against. Germline assignment: CDR1 SGHKS and CDR2 YYEKEE (reference sequence). This CDR3 is 14 amino acids long.

The chain links TRBV19 to TRBJ1-1; there is no DNA to check the TCRdb D call of TRBD1. The CDR3 length is 14 residues. Germline V CDR1 and CDR2: LNHDA, SQIVND (reference sequence). CDR3 sequence reads: CASKRDTDNTEAFF.

The chain employs TRBV6-1 and TRBJ2-3; TCRdb indicates TRBD2, and absent DNA this call remains unverified. The CDR3 runs 16 residues. CDR1 and CDR2 (germline): MNHNS, SASEGT. CDR3 sequence reads: CASSGRGGAVTDTQYF.

This chain uses TRBV3-1 with TRBJ2-2; TCRdb selects TRBD1, and the lack of DNA leaves this call unchecked. This CDR3 comprises 17 residues. Looked up from germline, CDR1 is LGHDT and CDR2 is YNNKEL (reference sequence). The CDR3 loop is CASSHRGGKRGTGELFF.

The gene calls are TRBV7-3 and TRBJ2-1; lacking DNA, the TRBD2 call made by TCRdb goes unchecked. Germline CDR1 reads SGHTA; CDR2 reads FQGTGA. The CDR3 spans 14 residues. Here the CDR3 reads CASSLLATSNEQFF.

The rearrangement joins TRBV12-3 or TRBV12-4 to TRBJ1-6. The CDR3 contains 13 residues. This CDR3 is CASSLAGTRGLHF.

The chain couples TRBV24-1 to TRBJ2-3; without DNA, the TCRdb call of TRBD1 cannot be checked. This CDR3 spans 16 amino acids. CDR1 and CDR2 from the germline V gene are KGHDR and SFDVKD. The CDR3 loop reads CATSDSGQGATDSQYF.

The chain uses TRBV30 and TRBJ1-1; TCRdb lists TRBD1, though no DNA is available to test this call. Germline V gene lookup returns CDR1 GTSNPN and CDR2 SVGIG (reference sequence). The CDR3 contains 12 residues. The CDR3 is CAWRGVGTEAFF.

V usage is TRBV12-3 or TRBV12-4 and J usage is TRBJ1-2; TCRdb indicates TRBD1, and absent DNA this call remains unverified. This CDR3 is 15 amino acids long. The chain's CDR3 is CASSLGQITNYGYTF.

This rearrangement joins TRBV5-4 to TRBJ2-1; absent DNA, TCRdb's TRBD2 call cannot be checked. Germline lookup yields CDR1 SGHNT and CDR2 YYREEE (reference sequence). The CDR3 runs to 18 residues. The CDR3 loop is CASSLGKTSGGAKNEQFF.

The gene calls are TRBV20-1 and TRBJ1-1. Germline lookup yields CDR1 DFQATT and CDR2 SNEGSKA (reference sequence). This CDR3 is 12 amino acids long. The CDR3 reads CSAQRGLTEAFF.

The V call is TRBV6-2 or TRBV6-3, the J call TRBJ1-2; TCRdb picks TRBD1, but there is no DNA to check that call. CDR1 MNHEY and CDR2 SVGEGT come from the germline V gene. The CDR3 length is 13 residues. The CDR3: CASSSTGDHGYTF.

The V call is TRBV2, the J call TRBJ1-2; TCRdb picks TRBD1, but there is no DNA to check that call. This CDR3 contains 15 residues. The germline V gene encodes CDR1 SNHLY and CDR2 FYNNEI. This CDR3 reads CASIRDTDPSGGYTF.

The V and J genes are TRBV7-8 and TRBJ1-2; TCRdb's D call, TRBD1, is unchecked because there is no DNA. This CDR3 region has 14 residues. Germline lookup yields CDR1 SGHVS and CDR2 FQNEAQ. The CDR3 spells CASSLGRGNYGYTF.

The rearrangement uses TRBV12-3 or TRBV12-4 and TRBJ2-2; with no DNA, the TCRdb D assignment of TRBD2 cannot be verified. The CDR3 is 19 residues long. This CDR3 is CASSPTTASGGAGTWELFF.

The chain combines TRBV6-1 with TRBJ2-3; TCRdb returns TRBD2, unconfirmable since there is no DNA. This CDR3 spans 15 amino acids. The germline V gene encodes CDR1 MNHNS and CDR2 SASEGT. The CDR3 is CASSVLAGGPDTQYF.